This record concerns one T cell receptor (beta chain) sequence. This clonotype occurred a few times. The antigen it recognizes is unknown. The sample holds no much larger clone one base away, and base qualities are not on file. The record originates from a study of blood T cells in healthy people across ages (dated by TCRdb to the mid-2010s). Concerning the study at large: In model experiments, template switching captured roughly one uniquely barcoded TCR beta cDNA molecule for every two T cells. Age-related changes in TCR beta repertoire diversity were measured in the study by deep sequencing normalized with unique cDNA molecular identifiers. The donors were split into four age groups: young (average around 16 years), middle-aged (about 40), aged (about 62) and long-lived (roughly 80). To avoid experimental bias, donors of different ages were randomly spread across the sequencing lanes. For two donors (one aged 18 to 29 and one aged 80 or older), the study analyzed two additional independent replicas of 1 million unique cDNA reads from the same blood draw.

V drops 8 bases and J drops 5 bases, leaving 13 bases in between. Spanning cysteine to phenylalanine, the CDR3 consists of 12 amino acids. Only the CDR3 region is kept as DNA, spanning 36 bases read in frame from base 1. CDR1 SQVTM and CDR2 ANQGSEA were looked up in the germline V gene. Receptor libraries were prepared by 5' RACE. A second PCR of roughly 7 to 11 cycles was performed with a sample-barcoded 5' primer and a J-beta primer mix. A template-switch 5' adaptor carrying 12 random nucleotides introduced a unique molecular identifier onto each TCR beta cDNA molecule. Each sample yielded at least 2.5 million CDR3-containing paired-end reads. First-strand cDNA synthesis was performed from all RNA using the Mint cDNA synthesis kit, with priming by a TRBC-specific oligonucleotide. Following uracil-DNA glycosylase treatment, all cDNA underwent a first 18-cycle PCR with the universal primers M1SS and BC2_uni_R. The source study handled its data this way. For normalization, 1 million high-quality reads, each with a distinct molecular identifier, were randomly selected from each sample. Instead of being binned into consensus sequences, reads with shared molecular identifiers were discarded. MiTCR, with a Q25 quality threshold and the strictest error-elimination algorithm, was used for CDR3 identification, clonotype clustering and error correction. A nonparametric unseen species model with Euler transformation was used to estimate lower-bound total TCR beta diversity. Through fastp at Q25 and MiXCR, TCRdb rebuilt clones from the public reads, retaining in-frame beta chains. Under each unique CDR3 protein, matching rows form one entry showing the most common genes and DNA. TCRdb assigned the V and J calls; the authors' analysis was not used. Counted in this sample were 1.5 million to 2 million distinct CDR3 sequences; about two fifths of them appeared once. The ten largest clones capture 23% of the sample.

The donors were roughly 40 Caucasian individuals from Russia, aged roughly 6 to 95 years, who were systemically healthy. Roughly 10 milliliters of peripheral blood were drawn from each donor into EDTA-treated Vacutainer tubes. Ficoll-Paque density-gradient centrifugation was used to isolate PBMCs, with at least 7 million obtained per sample. Total RNA, at least 6 micrograms per sample, was extracted from PBMCs with Trizol reagent. For every donor, an aliquot of PBMCs went through flow cytometry to measure the percentages of naive CD45RAhigh/CD27high T cells. Results and caveats for the whole study, not just this receptor: Because profiling used bulk unsorted PBMCs, naive and antigen-experienced compartments could not be compared conclusively. Total diversity estimates from one million sequenced T cells were considered lower bounds and underestimates. Observed TCR beta diversity per million T cells fell roughly linearly with age, and a significant reduction was already apparent by age around 36. Compared with the aged group, the long-lived group had more naive CD4+ T cells, fewer expanded clones and increased TCR diversity, suggesting age selection. There was a strong correlation between observed TCR beta diversity and the percentage of naive T cells measured by flow cytometry. Donor CMV infection status was unknown, potentially confounding age-related changes in expanded clonotypes.

The specimen was blood. The clonotype was recovered from a human donor in good health. The rearrangement joined TRBV29-1 to TRBJ2-1, with a weak D call of TRBD1 (5 bases match). The CDR3 has the sequence CSTGPSNNEQFF. The DNA is TGCAGCACAGGTCCAAGCAACAATGAGCAGTTCTTC.